This paragraph reports one TCR beta chain. This sample is part of a study of blood T cell repertoires in COVID-19. The CDR3 totals 13 residues. Looked up from germline, CDR1 is WNHNN and CDR2 is SYGVQD (reference sequence). The V gene end was trimmed by 6 bases and the J gene end by 6 bases; junction bases not matched to a gene: 5. Profiled with immunoSEQ multiplex PCR; TCRdb holds only in-frame clones, not every one. The sample has about 250,000 clones; around 89% are singletons. Sequenced material: peripheral blood. The origin of this receptor is a woman in her 40s who had recovered from COVID-19. The genes are TRBV10-1 and TRBJ1-2; 9 bases fit TRBD1. The CDR3 DNA sequence: TGCGCCAGCAGGGACAGGGGTCGGCATGGCTACACCTTC. It encodes CASRDRGRHGYTF.